This TCR beta chain was found in a study of T cells in tuberculosis. The wider study: The T cells targeted glucose monomycolate, a mycobacterial lipid, via CD1B. Study outcomes and limitations: Some low-affinity tetramer-binding T cells may be absent from this sample.

Chain pairing is unknown; alpha and beta were sequenced separately. The table came from immunoSEQ multiplex PCR; TCRdb's copy has only in-frame clones and leaves some out. The sample has about 58,000 clones, nearly 90% seen once; the top ten hold 20% to 25%. The CDR3 sequence is 16 residues long. Sorting used thawed, overnight-rested PBMC stained with anti-CD3, a viability dye and GMM-loaded CD1B tetramer. The CD1B tetramers carried C32 glucose monomycolate purified from Rhodococcus equi. Tetramer-sorted PBMC had been CD14 monocyte-depleted before freezing. The sequencing sample was made of CD1b-GMM tetramer-negative cells sorted from PBMCs. This TCR was recovered from an adult woman with latent tuberculosis. V and J are TRBV21-1 and TRBJ2-7; TRBD2 reflects the table's D call only, with no check against the DNA. TRBV21-1 is shown as a pseudogene. In DNA, the CDR3 is TGTGCCAGCAGATCCTGGATAGCTACACGTTTAGACGAGCAGTACTTC. Translation gives CASRSWIATRLDEQYF.